These 23 T cell receptor beta chains share one sample of origin, sequenced in a study of response to subunit inactivated influenza vaccine. Each CDR3 protein gets one entry after TCRdb re-called the RT-PCR reads with MiXCR. The data contain approximately 480,000 distinct CDR3 sequences, about a tenth of them singletons. Sequenced here: PBMCs from blood, sampled more than 35 days after vaccination. Receptor source: a man aged 45-60 years who received an inactivated influenza vaccine.

This chain joins TRBV4-3 and TRBJ1-1; no reliable D call. V lost 0 bases and J lost 5, with 10 bases in between. CDR1 is LGHNA and CDR2 is YSLEER in the germline V gene. This CDR3 contains 14 residues. CDR3 residues: CASSQEPGWTEAFF. DNA for the CDR3: TGCGCCAGCAGCCAAGAGCCGGGCTGGACTGAAGCTTTCTTT.

Ten or more counts support this clonotype. The chain has TRBV12-3 or TRBV12-4 and TRBJ2-2; perhaps D is TRBD1 or TRBD2 (5 bases each). The CDR3 has 14 amino acids. Trimming removed 0 bases at V and 4 bases at J, with 6 bases between. CDR3 DNA: TGTGCCAGCAGTTTAGCAGGGACCACCGGGGAGCTGTTTTTT. Translated, it gives CASSLAGTTGELFF.

The chain carries TRBV24-1 and TRBJ2-1, with TRBD2 matching over 8 bases. Per germline, CDR1 KGHDR and CDR2 SFDVKD. V trimming: 1 base; J trimming: 8 bases; junction bases outside the gene matches: 12. CDR3 size: 17 residues. The CDR3 DNA sequence: TGTGCCACCAGTGATTTTCCCCGAAGCGGGAGTCCCCATGAGCAGTTCTTC. It translates to CATSDFPRSGSPHEQFF.

The rearrangement uses TRBV5-4 and TRBJ2-5; TRBD1 matches 10 bases. The ends lost 4 bases at V and 5 bases at J; junction bases unmatched: 8. From germline, CDR1 is SGHNT and CDR2 YYREEE (reference sequence). The CDR3 runs 15 residues. The CDR3: CASSNRDRGPETQYF. DNA for the CDR3: TGTGCCAGCAGCAACCGGGACAGGGGACCCGAGACCCAGTACTTC.

This clonotype came up many times. V gene TRBV7-7 combines with J gene TRBJ2-5; no reliable D call. Trimming removed 1 base at V and 1 base at J, with 7 bases between. The CDR3 totals 14 residues. CDR1 is SSHAT and CDR2 is FNYEAQ in the germline V gene (reference sequence). The CDR3 sequence: CASSLGTLQETQYF. DNA for the CDR3: TGTGCCAGCAGCTTAGGCACCCTCCAAGAGACCCAGTACTTC.

The chain carries TRBV4-3 and TRBJ2-7; 11 bases align to TRBD2. This CDR3 spans 16 amino acids. The germline CDR1 and CDR2 sequences are LGHNA and YSLEER. Losses at the gene ends were 5 bases for V and 7 bases for J; bases not matched to a gene: 13. The CDR3: CASSLGLAAGEGEQYF. The CDR3 DNA is TGCGCCAGCAGCTTGGGACTAGCGGCGGGTGAGGGGGAGCAGTACTTC.

V usage is TRBV5-1 and J usage is TRBJ2-1; TRBD2 agrees at 15 bases. The trim removed 4 bases at V and 8 bases at J, leaving 7 bases unmatched. There are 16 residues in the CDR3. Germline CDR1 is SGHRS and CDR2 is YFSETQ. CDR3 sequence reads: CASSRTSGRASYEQFF. For the CDR3, the DNA is TGCGCCAGCAGCCGGACTAGCGGGAGGGCCAGCTATGAGCAGTTCTTC.

This clonotype has at least ten counts. The rearrangement joins TRBV20-1 to TRBJ1-1; D is possibly TRBD1 (6 bases). Germline lookup yields CDR1 DFQATT and CDR2 SNEGSKA (reference sequence). The germline V and J ends were trimmed by 1 base and 0 bases, with 9 bases remaining between them. This CDR3 region has 14 residues. The DNA of the CDR3 is TGCAGTGCTAGAGCCGGGACACTGAACACTGAAGCTTTCTTT. This sequence encodes CSARAGTLNTEAFF.

The chain couples TRBV28 to TRBJ1-3, with TRBD1 matching over 7 bases. The germline gives CDR1 MDHEN, CDR2 SYDVKM. With V trimmed by 3 bases and J by 6 bases, 2 bases remained unmatched. This CDR3 is 13 amino acids long. CDR3 coding DNA: TGTGCCAGCAGTTTGGGGACAGCAAACACCATATATTTT. It specifies CASSLGTANTIYF.

This clonotype was recorded many times. The chain recombines TRBV12-3 or TRBV12-4 with TRBJ1-1; D remains unclear. With 6 bases removed from V and 1 base from J, the gap between germline ends came to 12 bases. The CDR3 spans 14 residues. The CDR3 is CASRTTVRNTEAFF. Here the CDR3 DNA reads TGTGCCAGCAGAACGACCGTGAGGAACACTGAAGCTTTCTTT.

This clonotype occurred a few times. V usage is TRBV6-1 and J usage is TRBJ1-1, with D unclear. Trimming left V 5 bases short and J 4 bases short, with 17 bases between. The germline V gene encodes CDR1 MNHNS and CDR2 SASEGT. The length of the CDR3 is 15 residues. The DNA of the CDR3 is TGTGCCAGCAGTAATGGCGGGGTCGCGGCCACTGAAGCTTTCTTT. Its translation is CASSNGGVAATEAFF.

The chain carries TRBV7-6 and TRBJ2-2; no firm D call. The germline gives CDR1 SGHVS, CDR2 FNYEAQ. Trimming left V 3 bases short and J 3 bases short, with 8 bases between. The CDR3 spans 14 residues. Here the CDR3 reads CASSLSRHTGELFF. CDR3 DNA: TGTGCCAGCAGCTTGTCCAGGCACACCGGGGAGCTGTTTTTT.

V is TRBV20-1 and J is TRBJ1-2; D unresolved. V was trimmed by 6 bases and J by 8 bases, leaving 19 bases between them. Germline CDR1 DFQATT, CDR2 SNEGSKA (reference sequence). There are 13 residues in the CDR3. The CDR3 spells CSASYYGREGYTF. The DNA for the CDR3 is TGCAGTGCCTCCTATTATGGGCGGGAGGGCTACACCTTC.

A few counts support this clonotype. The chain joins TRBV29-1 to TRBJ2-6, with a tentative D call TRBD1 (6 bases). The CDR3 consists of 14 residues. V was trimmed by 6 bases and J by 1 base, leaving 10 bases between them. From germline, CDR1 is SQVTM and CDR2 ANQGSEA. The CDR3 here is CSVTTGSGANVLTF. The DNA for the CDR3 is TGCAGCGTGACGACAGGTTCTGGGGCCAACGTCCTGACTTTC.

This clonotype was seen more than once but under ten times. The chain links TRBV27 to TRBJ2-1, with D perhaps TRBD2 (5 bases). Trimming shortened V by 3 bases and J by 8 bases, and 20 bases separated the two germline ends. The CDR3 extends over 16 amino acids. The germline V gene encodes CDR1 MNHEY and CDR2 SMNVEV (reference sequence). The CDR3 loop is CASSFRGLGVFDEQFF. For the CDR3, the DNA is TGTGCCAGCAGTTTTAGAGGACTGGGCGTGTTCGATGAGCAGTTCTTC.

This clonotype was counted only a few times. The chain joins TRBV7-8 to TRBJ2-1; D is possibly TRBD1 (5 bases). Germline V lookup: CDR1 SGHVS, CDR2 FQNEAQ. V lost 5 bases, J lost 2 bases, and 13 bases lay in between. The CDR3 runs to 15 residues. The CDR3 sequence is CASSVRGAPYNEQFF. In DNA form, the CDR3 reads TGTGCCAGCAGCGTAAGGGGCGCCCCCTACAATGAGCAGTTCTTC.

This clonotype was counted between two and nine times. The chain uses TRBV7-2 and TRBJ2-5; 12 bases are shared with TRBD2. CDR1 is SGHTA, CDR2 FQGNSA, per germline. The CDR3 covers 16 residues. With 2 bases clipped from V and 5 bases from J, the junction kept 6 bases outside the gene matches. The CDR3 nucleotides are TGTGCCAGCAGCTTATCTCTAGCGGGGGGGCAGGAGACCCAGTACTTC. Translating gives CASSLSLAGGQETQYF.

The rearrangement uses TRBV5-1 and TRBJ1-6; D unclear. Trimming removed 4 bases at V and 7 bases at J, with 15 bases between. The CDR3 has 15 amino acids. Per germline, CDR1 SGHRS and CDR2 YFSETQ. DNA of the CDR3: TGCGCCAGCAGCACCTCCGGCGGCCGGAATTCACCCCTCCACTTT. Translation gives CASSTSGGRNSPLHF.

This chain links TRBV6-5 with TRBJ2-2; D remains ambiguous. The CDR3 contains 16 residues. The germline CDR1 and CDR2 sequences are MNHEY and SVGAGI. The germline V and J ends were trimmed by 2 bases and 10 bases, with 20 bases remaining between them. This CDR3 reads CASSYVGRSRVAELFF. CDR3 nucleotides: TGTGCCAGCAGTTACGTCGGACGGTCACGGGTCGCGGAGCTGTTTTTT.

This clonotype was seen more than once but under ten times. The rearrangement links TRBV7-3 to TRBJ1-1; TRBD1 aligns across 8 bases. This CDR3 contains 12 residues. The germline V gene encodes CDR1 SGHTA and CDR2 FQGTGA. V shed 5 bases and J 9 bases; nucleotides not matched to a gene: 5. This chain's CDR3 is CASSQPGGKAFF. CDR3 DNA: TGTGCCAGCAGCCAACCAGGGGGCAAAGCTTTCTTT.

This clonotype showed up just a few times. The chain joins TRBV6-5 to TRBJ1-5; D is undetermined. Germline-derived CDR1 and CDR2 are MNHEY and SVGAGI. Trimming removed 2 bases from V and 4 bases from J, with 12 bases in between. This CDR3 is built from 15 residues. The CDR3 here is CASSYGIGENQPQHF. CDR3 DNA: TGTGCCAGCAGTTACGGCATCGGGGAAAATCAGCCCCAGCATTTT.

This sequence joins TRBV7-9 and TRBJ1-6, with no clear D. Trimming took 3 bases from V and 10 from J, leaving 13 bases between them. Germline CDR1 is SEHNR and CDR2 is FQNEAQ (reference sequence). The CDR3 runs 14 residues. The chain's CDR3 is CASSFSGKGSPLHF. The CDR3 DNA is TGTGCCAGCAGCTTCTCTGGGAAGGGCTCACCCCTCCACTTT.

V is TRBV11-1 and J is TRBJ2-1; 7 bases line up with TRBD1. The CDR3 contains 19 residues. V was clipped by 2 bases and J by 5 bases; unmatched bases: 18. CDR1 is SGHAT, CDR2 FQDESV, per germline (reference sequence). CDR3 DNA: TGTGCCAGCAGCTTAATTTGGGGGACCCGGACAGGAGATCACAATGAGCAGTTCTTC. Amino acid sequence: CASSLIWGTRTGDHNEQFF. The entire variable domain, with the rest obtained from reference TRBV11-1 and TRBJ2-1, is as follows: EAEVAQSPRYKITEKSQAVAFWCDPISGHATLYWYRQILGQGPELLVQFQDESVVDDSQLPKDRFSAERLKGVDSTLKIQPAELGDSAMYLCASSLIWGTRTGDHNEQFFGPGTRLTVL.